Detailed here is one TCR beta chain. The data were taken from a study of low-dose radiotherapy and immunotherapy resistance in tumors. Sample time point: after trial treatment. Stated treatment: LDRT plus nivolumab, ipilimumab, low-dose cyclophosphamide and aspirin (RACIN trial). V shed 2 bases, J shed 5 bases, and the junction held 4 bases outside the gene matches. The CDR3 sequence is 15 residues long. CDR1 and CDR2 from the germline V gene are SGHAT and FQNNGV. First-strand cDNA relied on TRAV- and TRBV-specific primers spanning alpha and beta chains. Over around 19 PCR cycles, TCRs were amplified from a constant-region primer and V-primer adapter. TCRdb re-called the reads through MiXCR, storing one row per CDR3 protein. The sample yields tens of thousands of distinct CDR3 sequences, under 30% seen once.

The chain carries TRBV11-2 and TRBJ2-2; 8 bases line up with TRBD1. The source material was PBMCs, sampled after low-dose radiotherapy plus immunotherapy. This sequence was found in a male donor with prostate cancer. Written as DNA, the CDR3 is TGTGCCAGCAGCTTAAGCCGACAGGGGACCGGGGAGCTGTTTTTT. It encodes CASSLSRQGTGELFF.